The next 21 T cell receptor beta chains were all read from a single sample in a study of T-cell reconstitution after alpha-beta-depleted transplantation in children (dated by TCRdb to the mid-2010s). Sample treatment or condition, as interpreted from the label and publication: allogeneic hematopoietic cell transplantation with graft depleted of TCRalphabeta T cells and CD19 B cells. Receptor libraries were prepared by PCR. Sequencing instrument: Illumina HiSeq 2500. To normalize quantification of the TCRbeta repertoire, the TCR libraries were built with molecular barcoding that relied on unique molecular identifiers. TCRdb reanalyzed the raw reads on its own, using fastp at Q25 for trimming and MiXCR for clone calling, and kept in-frame beta chains. Entries are consolidated by CDR3 protein sequence, retaining the most common genes and DNA. The sample table contains roughly 670,000 distinct CDR3 sequences; only one count was recorded for around 12% of them. About 0.79% of the sample comes from the top ten.

The sample in question was PBMCs, obtained before TCRalphabeta/CD19-depleted stem cell transplant. The source of these receptors is a girl aged 2-15 years with congenital amegakaryocytic thrombocytopenia, due to receive a stem cell transplant.

This clonotype was found many times. The chain employs TRBV11-3 and TRBJ2-1; TRBD2 agrees at 10 bases. CDR1 is SGHNT and CDR2 is YENEEA in the germline V gene. The length of the CDR3 is 15 residues. With V trimmed by 1 base and J by 10 bases, 7 bases remained unmatched. The CDR3 loop reads CASSLVASGRDEQFF. The CDR3 DNA follows: TGTGCCAGCAGCTTAGTGGCTAGCGGGAGAGACGAGCAGTTCTTC.

This clonotype was seen ten or more times. This sequence joins TRBV6-1 and TRBJ2-1; TRBD2 is a possible D gene (5 bases). The V gene lost 7 bases and the J gene lost 2 bases, with 15 bases spanning the gap. CDR3 length: 15 amino acids. CDR1 MNHNS and CDR2 SASEGT come from the germline V gene. CDR3 region: CASNKPGTPYNEQFF. CDR3 sequence (DNA): TGTGCCAGCAATAAACCGGGAACCCCCTACAATGAGCAGTTCTTC.

V and J are TRBV19 and TRBJ1-1; 8 bases agree with TRBD1. The V segment lost 4 bases and the J segment 8 bases; nucleotides outside the gene matches: 6. Germline V CDR1 and CDR2: LNHDA, SQIVND (reference sequence). This CDR3 contains 13 residues. DNA for the CDR3: TGTGCCAGTAGTAAGGACAGGGAGGAGGAAGCTTTCTTT. Protein: CASSKDREEEAFF.

This clonotype was detected many times. V gene TRBV6-5 combines with J gene TRBJ2-1; 12 nucleotides align to TRBD1. Germline V gives CDR1 MNHEY, CDR2 SVGAGI. CDR3 length: 17 residues. J lost 4 bases, V lost 1 base, and 5 bases had no gene match. CDR3 sequence: CASSYYGGQGAYNEQFF. The CDR3 DNA reads TGTGCCAGCAGTTACTATGGGGGACAGGGGGCTTACAATGAGCAGTTCTTC.

This clonotype was counted at least ten times. The V gene is TRBV7-9, the J gene TRBJ2-1; 12 nucleotides align to TRBD2. This CDR3 contains 16 residues. Germline assignment: CDR1 SEHNR and CDR2 FQNEAQ (reference sequence). The V segment lost 3 bases and the J segment 9 bases; nucleotides outside the gene matches: 9. CDR3 amino acids: CASSLLTSGSMVEQFF. CDR3 in DNA: TGTGCCAGCAGCTTGCTGACTAGCGGGAGTATGGTTGAGCAGTTCTTC. Full variable domain (missing parts from reference TRBV7-9 and TRBJ2-1): DTGVSQNPRHKITKRGQNVTFRCDPISEHNRLYWYRQTLGQGPEFLTYFQNEAQLEKSRLLSDRFSAERPKGSFSTLEIQRTEQGDSAMYLCASSLLTSGSMVEQFFGPGTRLTVL.

This clonotype came up many times. This chain joins TRBV5-1 and TRBJ2-7, with 9 positions matching TRBD2. In germline, CDR1 is SGHRS, CDR2 YFSETQ. The CDR3 runs to 16 residues. V was clipped by 0 bases and J by 2 bases; unmatched bases: 6. Written as DNA, the CDR3 is TGCGCCAGCAGCTTGGGTCCTAGCGGGGACCCCTACGAGCAGTACTTC. It encodes CASSLGPSGDPYEQYF.

With regard to this clonotype: A clone one base away is much larger, so this may be a read error. The chain combines TRBV20-1 with TRBJ1-2; D is possibly TRBD1 (5 bases). Germline V gives CDR1 DFQATT, CDR2 SNEGSKA (reference sequence). V lost 5 bases and J lost 4, with 8 bases in between. The CDR3 is made up of 11 amino acids. CDR3 loop: CSAARVYGYTF. CDR3 in DNA: TGCAGTGCTGCCAGGGTCTATGGCTACACCTTC.

This clonotype showed up just a few times. The chain is built from TRBV20-1 and TRBJ2-2; D call uncertain. Trimming pared 0 bases from V and 0 bases from J, leaving 8 bases between. The CDR3 is made up of 15 amino acids. Germline CDR1 DFQATT, CDR2 SNEGSKA (reference sequence). The CDR3 region is CSARDLGSNTGELFF. CDR3 coding DNA: TGCAGTGCTAGAGATCTTGGATCGAACACCGGGGAGCTGTTTTTT.

This clonotype was picked up many times. The chain joins TRBV5-1 to TRBJ1-1, with D uncertain. The germline V gene encodes CDR1 SGHRS and CDR2 YFSETQ. The CDR3 extends over 15 amino acids. V was pared by 1 base and J by 1 base, with 11 bases between. CDR3 sequence reads: CASSLIAPTNTEAFF. The CDR3 bases are TGCGCCAGCAGCTTGATAGCCCCGACGAACACTGAAGCTTTCTTT.

This clonotype was seen repeatedly, ten times or more. This chain links TRBV29-1 with TRBJ1-1; D unclear. Per germline, CDR1 SQVTM and CDR2 ANQGSEA. V was cut by 7 bases and J by 1 base, with 19 bases left in between. CDR3 size: 15 residues. The CDR3 reads CSGRGTAIKNTEAFF. CDR3 sequence (DNA): TGCAGCGGCCGGGGTACCGCCATTAAGAACACTGAAGCTTTCTTT.

This clonotype appeared many times. The rearrangement uses TRBV4-2 and TRBJ2-1; D perhaps matches TRBD2 (6 bases). In germline, CDR1 is LGHNA, CDR2 YNFKEQ. Trimming pared 1 base from V and 0 bases from J, leaving 10 bases between. The CDR3 consists of 16 residues. The CDR3 spells CASSQVGTYSYNEQFF. The CDR3 nucleotides are TGTGCCAGCAGCCAAGTTGGGACTTACTCCTACAATGAGCAGTTCTTC.

This clonotype was counted many times. The V call is TRBV7-6, the J call TRBJ2-7, with D possibly matching TRBD2 (8 bases). V dropped 7 bases and J dropped 4 bases, with 17 bases sitting between them. The CDR3 length is 14 residues. Germline lookup yields CDR1 SGHVS and CDR2 FNYEAQ. The CDR3 is CASTAREGAYEQYF. The CDR3 DNA follows: TGTGCCAGCACCGCCCGGGAGGGGGCTTACGAGCAGTACTTC.

As to this clonotype: This clone may be a read error of a much larger clone one base away. The V call is TRBV5-1, the J call TRBJ2-2; possibly TRBD1 or TRBD2 for D (5 bases each). This CDR3 is 15 amino acids long. CDR1 SGHRS and CDR2 YFSETQ come from the germline V gene. CDR3 nucleotide sequence: TGCGCCAGCAGCTTGGATGGGGCTAGTACCGGGGAGCTGCTTTTT. This encodes CASSLDGASTGELLF.

This clonotype turned up a few times. V usage is TRBV4-2 and J usage is TRBJ1-1; maybe TRBD1 (5 bases). The CDR3 totals 16 residues. Germline V gene lookup returns CDR1 LGHNA and CDR2 YNFKEQ. V was cut by 0 bases and J by 0 bases, with 11 bases left in between. The CDR3 sequence: CASSQETGIMNTEAFF. The CDR3 nucleotides are TGTGCCAGCAGCCAAGAAACAGGAATAATGAACACTGAAGCTTTCTTT.

In this sample, this clonotype turned up many times. Here the CDR3 DNA reads TGTGCCAGCAGCTCCCACAACACAGATACGCAGTATTTT. It translates to CASSSHNTDTQYF. The V call is TRBV7-9, the J call TRBJ2-3; no clear D gene. The ends were cut back, 4 bases at V and 2 bases at J, with 7 bases in the middle. This CDR3 is built from 13 residues. Germline V lookup: CDR1 SEHNR, CDR2 FQNEAQ (reference sequence).

J is TRBJ1-2 and V is TRBV19; D is unresolved. The CDR3 contains 15 residues. Germline assignment: CDR1 LNHDA and CDR2 SQIVND (reference sequence). Trimming stripped 3 bases from V and 3 bases from J, with 14 bases between. The CDR3 is CASSIRHSLDYGYTF. For the CDR3, the DNA is TGTGCCAGTAGTATTCGTCACAGCTTGGACTATGGCTACACCTTC.

The V call is TRBV7-8, the J call TRBJ2-1; possibly TRBD1 or TRBD2 for D (5 bases each). The CDR3 contains 14 residues. The germline V gene encodes CDR1 SGHVS and CDR2 FQNEAQ. V gave up 5 bases and J gave up 8 bases, with 16 bases separating them. CDR3 sequence: CASSRGPHGDEQFF. The DNA of the CDR3 is TGTGCCAGCAGCCGGGGCCCTCACGGCGATGAGCAGTTCTTC.

The chain joins TRBV29-1 to TRBJ1-1, with a weak D call TRBD1 (5 bases). V was cut by 6 bases and J by 8 bases, with 19 bases left in between. Germline CDR1 SQVTM, CDR2 ANQGSEA. The CDR3 contains 13 residues. DNA of the CDR3: TGCAGCGTCCGGGGACTCTTGATCACCGAAGCTTTCTTT. As protein: CSVRGLLITEAFF.

Many counts were recorded for this clonotype. This chain links TRBV5-1 with TRBJ2-2; possible D gene TRBD1, 6 bases. Trimming stripped 2 bases from V and 6 bases from J, with 11 bases between. Germline loops: CDR1 SGHRS, CDR2 YFSETQ. The CDR3 runs to 14 residues. This chain's CDR3 is CASSLGTIAGELFF. The CDR3 DNA follows: TGCGCCAGCAGCTTAGGGACAATCGCCGGGGAGCTGTTTTTT.

Worth noting for this clonotype: Given a much more abundant clone one base away, this may be a read error. The genes are TRBV5-1 and TRBJ2-5; D perhaps matches TRBD2 (5 bases). The CDR3 is 14 residues long. Germline CDR1 and CDR2: SGHRS and YFSETQ. V shed 4 bases and J shed 6 bases, with 16 bases lying between them. The CDR3 nucleotides read TGCGCCAGCAGCCCGGCGGGCATGAAGAAGACCCAGTACTTC. Encoded protein: CASSPAGMKKTQYF.

This clonotype was seen many times. The rearrangement links TRBV20-1 to TRBJ1-5, with 11 positions matching TRBD1. V shed 5 bases and J 5 bases; nucleotides not matched to a gene: 2. There are 13 residues in the CDR3. The germline V gene has CDR1 DFQATT and CDR2 SNEGSKA (reference sequence). The CDR3 bases are TGCAGTGCTGCGGGACAGGGGGATCAGCCCCAGCATTTT. It specifies CSAAGQGDQPQHF.